Each of the 10 T cell receptor beta chains below was sequenced from the same sample in a study of blood T cell repertoires in COVID-19. This table comes from immunoSEQ multiplex PCR, and its TCRdb copy is limited to in-frame clones, with some not included. The sample shows around 150,000 clones, 84% of them seen only once. Sequencing was performed on peripheral blood. These receptors all stem from a man aged 30 to 45 with COVID-19, enrolled during active disease.

The V gene is TRBV5-1, the J gene TRBJ1-2; D gene unclear. V lost 7 bases and J 0 bases, leaving 13 bases between the germline ends. Germline CDR1 and CDR2: SGHRS and YFSETQ. The CDR3 extends over 14 amino acids. CDR3 sequence reads: CASALLVANYGYTF. In nucleotides, the CDR3 is TGCGCCAGCGCTCTCCTGGTAGCTAACTATGGCTACACCTTC.

J is TRBJ2-5 and V is TRBV10-3; TRBD2 matches at 14 bases. The germline gives CDR1 ENHRY, CDR2 SYGVKD. The CDR3 runs to 17 residues. The V and J ends lost 4 bases and 5 bases, in that order; junction bases with no gene match: 9. The CDR3 DNA is TGTGCCATCAGTGCAAAGGGGACTAGCGGGAGAGAGGAGACCCAGTACTTC. This codes for CAISAKGTSGREETQYF.

The chain has TRBV14 and TRBJ1-4; D gene ambiguous. CDR1 is SGHDN, CDR2 FVKESK, per germline. Trimming removed 4 bases from V and 8 bases from J, with 8 bases in between. The CDR3 runs to 12 residues. CDR3 residues: CASSRFEEKLFF. The CDR3 nucleotides are TGTGCCAGCAGCCGCTTCGAGGAAAAACTGTTTTTT. Complete variable domain (other parts from reference TRBV14 and TRBJ1-4): EAGVTQFPSHSVIEKGQTVTLRCDPISGHDNLYWYRRVMGKEIKFLLHFVKESKQDESGMPNNRFLAERTGGTYSTLKVQPAELEDSGVYFCASSRFEEKLFFGSGTQLSVL.

The rearrangement uses TRBV6-2 or TRBV6-3 and TRBJ2-2; D may be TRBD2 (6 bases). V was clipped by 6 bases and J by 4 bases, with 12 bases between them. Germline-derived CDR1 and CDR2 are MNHEY and SVGEGT. There are 14 residues in the CDR3. In DNA, the CDR3 is TGTGCCAGCAGCCGGGAGCTCGGCACCGGGGAGCTGTTTTTT. Its protein is CASSRELGTGELFF.

Here the CDR3 reads CASSPSGPTKTQYF. As DNA, the CDR3 is TGTGCCAGCAGTCCCAGCGGGCCAACCAAAACGCAGTATTTT. The chain recombines TRBV28 with TRBJ2-3, with a weak D call TRBD2 (6 bases). The CDR3 totals 14 residues. Germline assignment: CDR1 MDHEN and CDR2 SYDVKM. Trimming removed 5 bases from V and 9 bases from J, with 18 bases in between.

This chain uses TRBV6-5 with TRBJ1-5, with 9 nucleotides matching TRBD1. V lost 2 bases, J lost 5 bases, and 7 bases stayed unmatched. The germline gives CDR1 MNHEY, CDR2 SVGAGI. This CDR3 spans 16 amino acids. CDR3 protein: CASSYLGTGFDQPQHF. CDR3 sequence (DNA): TGTGCCAGCAGTTACCTGGGGACAGGGTTCGATCAGCCCCAGCATTTT.

The chain joins TRBV18 to TRBJ2-5; 11 nucleotides agree with TRBD1. V lost 3 bases and J lost 5; bases outside the gene matches: 2. The CDR3 is made up of 14 amino acids. Germline lookup yields CDR1 KGHSH and CDR2 LQKENI. CDR3 bases: TGTGCCAGCTCACCGGGACAGGGGGTGGAGACCCAGTACTTC. It translates to CASSPGQGVETQYF. The entire variable domain, with the rest obtained from reference TRBV18 and TRBJ2-5, is as follows: NAGVMQNPRHLVRRRGQEARLRCSPMKGHSHVYWYRQLPEEGLKFMVYLQKENIIDESGMPKERFSAEFPKEGPSILRIQQVVRGDSAAYFCASSPGQGVETQYFGPGTRLLVL.

V usage is TRBV5-6 and J usage is TRBJ1-2, with D hard to call. There are 15 residues in the CDR3. From germline, CDR1 is SGHDT and CDR2 YYEEEE. The V end was cut by 0 bases, the J end by 2 bases, with 11 bases between. The CDR3 nucleotides are TGTGCCAGCAGCTTGGCCCGCAGAGGGAACTATGGCTACACCTTC. Translated, it gives CASSLARRGNYGYTF.

This chain links TRBV28 with TRBJ2-7; 8 bases align to TRBD1. V lost 6 bases and J lost 5; bases outside the gene matches: 12. The CDR3 contains 15 residues. In germline, CDR1 is MDHEN, CDR2 SYDVKM. Here the CDR3 reads CASSLPNRGRDEQYF. The CDR3 region has the DNA TGTGCCAGCAGCCTTCCGAACAGGGGGAGAGACGAGCAGTACTTC. The whole variable domain, remainder taken from reference TRBV28 and TRBJ2-7, is DVKVTQSSRYLVKRTGEKVFLECVQDMDHENMFWYRQDPGLGLRLIYFSYDVKMKEKGDIPEGYSVSREKKERFSLILESASTNQTSMYLCASSLPNRGRDEQYFGPGTRLTVT.

A word on this clone: Sequence at one end of the junction differs from germline and may be a read error. The gene calls are TRBV7-7 and TRBJ2-7; the match to TRBD2 covers 8 bases. The CDR3 covers 13 residues. CDR1 is SSHAT, CDR2 FNYEAQ, per germline (reference sequence). CDR3 amino acids: CASSRIREGEQYF. The CDR3 DNA reads TGTGCTAGCAGCCGCATCCGGGAGGGCGAGCAGTACTTC.